The 10 T cell receptor beta chains given below trace back to one sample, sequenced in a study of T-cell reconstitution after alpha-beta-depleted transplantation in children. Using unique molecular identifiers, the investigators prepared the TCRbeta library. TCRdb called the PCR reads again in MiXCR, with one record for every CDR3 protein. The sample shows 480,000 or so distinct CDR3 sequences, under 12% of them seen only once. The specimen comprised PBMCs, sampled before TCRalphabeta/CD19-depleted stem cell transplant. Receptor source: a child aged 2 to 15 with inherited bone marrow failure, due to receive a stem cell transplant.

This clonotype was observed many times. This chain's CDR3 is CASSVVSLGTGELFF. The CDR3, as DNA: TGTGCCAGCAGCGTAGTGAGCCTGGGCACCGGGGAGCTGTTTTTT. The V call is TRBV9, the J call TRBJ2-2; no definite D call. The CDR3 contains 15 residues. The ends were cut back, 0 bases at V and 4 bases at J, with 10 bases in the middle. Germline V gene lookup returns CDR1 SGDLS and CDR2 YYNGEE.

With regard to this clonotype: This may be a read error, as it is one base from a much larger clone. The chain links TRBV4-3 to TRBJ1-2; tentative D call: TRBD1 (6 bases). The germline gives CDR1 LGHNA, CDR2 YSLEER. The length of the CDR3 is 16 residues. Here the CDR3 reads CASNQDYLRGNYGYTF. CDR3 nucleotides: TGCGCCAGCAACCAAGATTATCTTAGGGGGAACTATGGCTACACCTTC.

Many counts were recorded for this clonotype. The V gene is TRBV18, the J gene TRBJ1-3, with TRBD1 as a possible D gene (5 bases). The CDR3 spans 15 residues. Per the germline V gene, CDR1 is KGHSH and CDR2 is LQKENI. The V end was cut by 3 bases, the J end by 2 bases, with 11 bases between. As DNA, the CDR3 is TGTGCCAGCTCACCCCCCACAGGCCCTGGAAACACCATATATTTT. Amino acid sequence: CASSPPTGPGNTIYF.

This rearrangement joins TRBV28 to TRBJ1-2; 8 bases agree with TRBD1. CDR3 length: 17 amino acids. V was clipped by 6 bases and J by 2 bases; unmatched bases: 14. Per germline, CDR1 MDHEN and CDR2 SYDVKM. In DNA form, the CDR3 reads TGTGCCAGCAGGACGGACAGGGAGGCTGGGCGAAACTATGGCTACACCTTC. Amino acid sequence: CASRTDREAGRNYGYTF.

At least ten counts were recorded for this clonotype. J is TRBJ2-1 and V is TRBV5-1; tentatively, D is TRBD1 or TRBD2 (5 bases each). The CDR3 length is 16 residues. The V end lost 4 bases, the J end lost 0 bases, and 14 bases lay between the germline ends. Germline assignment: CDR1 SGHRS and CDR2 YFSETQ. In DNA form, the CDR3 reads TGCGCCAGCAGCCCCGGGACCCTGAGCTCCTACAATGAGCAGTTCTTC. The encoded protein is CASSPGTLSSYNEQFF.

The chain employs TRBV28 and TRBJ1-1; D gene ambiguous. V lost 7 bases and J lost 5, with 23 bases in between. In germline, CDR1 is MDHEN, CDR2 SYDVKM. CDR3 length: 16 amino acids. In DNA form, the CDR3 reads TGTGCCAGCAACAAGTCTGCGGGAAAAGGGAGGACTGAAGCTTTCTTT. Translated: CASNKSAGKGRTEAFF.

Ten or more counts support this clonotype. CDR3 in amino acids: CASSLTVQETQYF. The CDR3 nucleotides read TGTGCCAGCAGCCTGACAGTCCAAGAGACCCAGTACTTC. This sequence joins TRBV9 and TRBJ2-5; weak D call: TRBD1 (5 bases). The CDR3 sequence is 13 residues long. V was trimmed by 4 bases and J by 1 base, leaving 8 bases between them. Germline CDR1 reads SGDLS; CDR2 reads YYNGEE.

In this sample, this clonotype turned up many times. The chain links TRBV20-1 to TRBJ2-2; D is unresolved. The V and J ends lost 6 bases and 2 bases respectively, with 4 bases between them. CDR1 is DFQATT, CDR2 SNEGSKA, per germline (reference sequence). This CDR3 region has 11 residues. The CDR3 region has the DNA TGCAGTGCCGGAAACACCGGGGAGCTGTTTTTT. It yields the protein CSAGNTGELFF.

There are many counts of this clonotype. V is TRBV7-2 and J is TRBJ2-7; 11 positions agree with TRBD1. Germline assignment: CDR1 SGHTA and CDR2 FQGNSA. The CDR3 extends over 15 amino acids. The V segment lost 2 bases and the J segment 4 bases; nucleotides outside the gene matches: 4. Here the CDR3 DNA reads TGTGCCAGCAGCTTAATAGGGACAGGGGGTTACGAGCAGTACTTC. It specifies CASSLIGTGGYEQYF.

Remarks on this clonotype: One base away lies a much larger clone, so this may be a sequencing read error. This chain uses TRBV30 with TRBJ2-6; the D is unclear. This CDR3 contains 14 residues. V was trimmed by 1 base and J by 1 base, leaving 5 bases between them. Germline CDR1 reads GTSNPN; CDR2 reads SVGIG (reference sequence). This CDR3 reads CAWSGGSGANVLTF. In DNA, the CDR3 is TGTGCCTGGAGTGGGGGATCTGGGGCCAACGTCCTGACTTTC. Full variable domain (rest looked up from reference TRBV30 and TRBJ2-6): SQTIHQWPATLVQPVGSPLSLECTVEGTSNPNLYWYRQAAGRGLQLLFYSVGIGQISSEVPQNLSASRPQDRQFILSSKKLLLSDSGFYLCAWSGGSGANVLTFGAGSRLTVL.